The clone carrying this T cell receptor beta chain showed up many times. The sample originates from a study of T cells in Graves' hyperthyroidism and ophthalmopathy. V was pared by 7 bases and J by 9 bases, with 10 bases between. The CDR3 is 11 residues long. RNA transcripts served as the template for amplifying TCR beta CDR3 regions. Initially, a first-round RT-PCR of the TCR CDR3 employed the HTBI primer set. TCRdb fed the multiplex PCR reads into MiXCR, producing one record per CDR3 protein. The sample shows hundreds of thousands of distinct CDR3 sequences, approximately 13% of them seen only once.

Material for sequencing was blood. The sequence was obtained from a young woman with Graves' hyperthyroidism that later progressed to Graves' ophthalmopathy. This sequence joins TRBV12-3 or TRBV12-4 and TRBJ2-1; D gene uncertain. CDR3 in DNA: TGTGCCAGCAATCTAAGGGCTGAGCAGTTCTTC. Translation gives CASNLRAEQFF.